Each of the 14 T cell receptor beta chains below was sequenced from the same sample in a study of shared clonotypes between healthy human individuals. Sequencing used immunoSEQ multiplex PCR; TCRdb keeps in-frame clones, though not all of them. The table has more than 2 million clones, 95% seen once. Sequenced material: naive CD4+ T cells sorted from blood. The subset is: CD45RA+ positively selected. The source is a man aged 18 to 29 in good health.

The genes are TRBV18 and TRBJ1-4, with D tentatively TRBD1 (6 bases). CDR3 length equals 15 residues. Germline V gives CDR1 KGHSH, CDR2 LQKENI. V was clipped by 3 bases and J by 8 bases, with 16 bases between them. The CDR3 here is CASSPQGGQPEKLFF. CDR3 DNA: TGTGCCAGCTCACCTCAAGGCGGACAGCCGGAAAAACTGTTTTTT.

The chain recombines TRBV27 with TRBJ1-3, with D hard to call. Germline V gene sequence: CDR1 MNHEY, CDR2 SMNVEV (reference sequence). Trimming removed 6 bases at V and 0 bases at J, with 9 bases between. This CDR3 has 14 residues. The CDR3 reads CASRGRASGNTIYF. The CDR3 DNA follows: TGTGCCAGCAGGGGTCGCGCCTCTGGAAACACCATATATTTT.

The chain links TRBV6-1 to TRBJ2-3; 8 positions agree with TRBD2. The germline CDR1 and CDR2 sequences are MNHNS and SASEGT. V gave up 6 bases and J gave up 6 bases; unmatched junction bases: 5. The CDR3 contains 13 residues. The DNA for the CDR3 is TGTGCCAGCAGAGTAAGCGGGGGTGATACGCAGTATTTT. It codes for CASRVSGGDTQYF.

This chain joins TRBV2 and TRBJ1-6; a weak D match, TRBD1 (6 bases). The V gene's germline CDR1 is SNHLY and CDR2 FYNNEI. The CDR3 is made up of 16 amino acids. V was trimmed by 6 bases and J by 9 bases, leaving 21 bases between them. This chain's CDR3 is CASSDTGHPMGSPLHF. CDR3 in DNA: TGTGCCAGCAGCGACACGGGACATCCAATGGGTTCACCCCTCCACTTT.

Only one count was recorded for this clone. The chain recombines TRBV2 with TRBJ2-1; unclear D gene. The CDR3 is 10 amino acids. CDR1 and CDR2 from the germline V gene are SNHLY and FYNNEI. Deletions cut 10 bases from V and 1 base from J, with 2 bases between. DNA for the CDR3: TGTGCCACATCCTACAATGAGCAGTTCTTC. Its translation is CATSYNEQFF.

Details on this clone: The same CDR3 arises from other DNA sequences in this sample as well. The chain uses TRBV7-9 and TRBJ1-4, with 10 bases matching TRBD1. Germline V gene lookup returns CDR1 SEHNR and CDR2 FQNEAQ (reference sequence). The CDR3 length is 14 residues. V lost 5 bases and J lost 8; bases outside the gene matches: 5. In DNA, the CDR3 is TGTGCCAGCAGCCCCGGACAGGGGGAGGAAAAACTGTTTTTT. Encoded protein: CASSPGQGEEKLFF.

This clone was counted a single time. The gene calls are TRBV28 and TRBJ1-4, with 8 positions matching TRBD1. This CDR3 region has 15 residues. The trim removed 2 bases at V and 6 bases at J, leaving 5 bases unmatched. The germline V gene has CDR1 MDHEN and CDR2 SYDVKM. The CDR3 loop reads CASSLAGGSDEKLFF. CDR3 DNA sequence: TGTGCCAGCAGTTTAGCAGGGGGCAGCGATGAAAAACTGTTTTTT.

This rearrangement joins TRBV21-1 to TRBJ1-5; the DNA was not compared with TRBD1, the D call given in the table. TRBV21-1 is shown as a pseudogene. The CDR3 runs 18 residues. CDR3 nucleotides: TGTGCCAGCAGCTTTAGTCCCGGGACAGGGTATTTGAATCAGCCCCAGCATTTT. Amino acid sequence: CASSFSPGTGYLNQPQHF.

V gene TRBV5-8 combines with J gene TRBJ1-1, with 8 bases that match TRBD1. The V gene's germline CDR1 is SGHTS and CDR2 YDEGEE. This CDR3 is built from 14 residues. The V gene end was trimmed by 0 bases and the J gene end by 4 bases; junction bases not matched to a gene: 2. The CDR3 is CASSLGTGSTEAFF. The CDR3 DNA is TGTGCCAGCAGCTTGGGGACAGGGAGCACTGAAGCTTTCTTT.

V is TRBV19 and J is TRBJ1-1; 7 nucleotides line up with TRBD1. The ends lost 5 bases at V and 6 bases at J; junction bases unmatched: 12. CDR1 LNHDA and CDR2 SQIVND come from the germline V gene (reference sequence). The CDR3 spans 15 residues. CDR3 coding DNA: TGTGCCAGTAGTGCCCGACCTACAGGGGCCGCTGAAGCTTTCTTT. It translates to CASSARPTGAAEAFF. Drawing the rest from reference TRBV19 and TRBJ1-1, the complete variable domain is DGGITQSPKYLFRKEGQNVTLSCEQNLNHDAMYWYRQDPGQGLRLIYYSQIVNDFQKGDIAEGYSVSREKKESFPLTVTSAQKNPTAFYLCASSARPTGAAEAFFGQGTRLTVV.

This rearrangement joins TRBV10-1 to TRBJ1-6; D unclear. The germline V gene encodes CDR1 WNHNN and CDR2 SYGVQD (reference sequence). The V end was cut by 2 bases, the J end by 9 bases, with 8 bases between. The CDR3 is 13 residues long. The CDR3 here is CASSEVLGSPLHF. Written as DNA, the CDR3 is TGCGCCAGCAGTGAGGTGTTGGGTTCACCCCTCCACTTT.

CDR3 sequence reads: CASSFGQATNTGELFF. In nucleotides, the CDR3 is TGTGCCAGCAGCTTCGGACAGGCCACGAACACCGGGGAGCTGTTTTTT. V is TRBV7-9 and J is TRBJ2-2; the match to TRBD1 covers 7 bases. CDR3 length equals 16 residues. The V segment lost 3 bases and the J segment 0 bases; nucleotides outside the gene matches: 4. Germline assignment: CDR1 SEHNR and CDR2 FQNEAQ (reference sequence). Variable domain in full (rest from reference TRBV7-9 and TRBJ2-2): DTGVSQNPRHKITKRGQNVTFRCDPISEHNRLYWYRQTLGQGPEFLTYFQNEAQLEKSRLLSDRFSAERPKGSFSTLEIQRTEQGDSAMYLCASSFGQATNTGELFFGEGSRLTVL.

The rearrangement uses TRBV9 and TRBJ1-2; tentatively, D is TRBD1 (6 bases). V gave up 5 bases and J gave up 8 bases, with 19 bases separating them. The V gene's germline CDR1 is SGDLS and CDR2 YYNGEE. CDR3 length: 14 amino acids. The CDR3 sequence is CASRAEGELYGYTF. The CDR3 DNA sequence: TGTGCCAGCAGGGCGGAGGGGGAACTATACGGCTACACCTTC.

This clone has a count of ten or more. This specimen includes other DNA sequences encoding the same CDR3. V and J are TRBV4-1 and TRBJ1-3; D remains ambiguous. V gave up 5 bases and J gave up 0 bases, with 17 bases separating them. In germline, CDR1 is MGHRA, CDR2 YSYEKL. This CDR3 contains 17 residues. The chain's CDR3 is CASSSAKGPSSGNTIYF. The DNA of the CDR3 is TGCGCCAGCAGCTCCGCGAAGGGCCCGAGCTCTGGAAACACCATATATTTT.